These 14 T cell receptor beta chains share one sample of origin, sequenced in a study of cytomegalovirus exposure and HLA in healthy donors. The PCR made use of 60 Vbeta and 13 Jbeta primers. TCRdb keeps only in-frame clones here, not all; method: immunoSEQ multiplex PCR. The sample lists around 150,000 clones, about 78% seen once, with approximately 1.5% in the top ten. Sequenced sample: PBMCs. All receptors derive from a male donor in good health and CMV-seronegative.

The chain employs TRBV5-1 and TRBJ1-4; tentatively, D is TRBD1 (6 bases). Trimming left V 0 bases short and J 8 bases short, with 14 bases between. There are 15 residues in the CDR3. CDR1 is SGHRS and CDR2 is YFSETQ in the germline V gene. The CDR3 coding sequence is TGCGCCAGCAGCTTGGAGTGGGGGGGCGGCGAAAAACTGTTTTTT. Its translation: CASSLEWGGGEKLFF.

The chain joins TRBV30 to TRBJ2-1; 7 bases are a match to TRBD1. Germline V gene data show CDR1 as GTSNPN and CDR2 as SVGIG (reference sequence). V was pared by 3 bases and J by 7 bases, with 12 bases of the junction left unmatched. The CDR3 has 15 residues. The CDR3 DNA sequence: TGTGCCTGGAGAGTGGGACAGAGTCCTTATAATGAGCAGTTCTTC. The encoded protein is CAWRVGQSPYNEQFF.

CDR3 loop: CASHTIYRGNEKLFF. In DNA form, the CDR3 reads TGTGCCAGCCATACAATATACAGGGGTAATGAAAAACTGTTTTTT. The chain couples TRBV6-1 to TRBJ1-4, with TRBD1 matching 7 bases. The V gene end was trimmed by 8 bases and the J gene end by 4 bases; junction bases not matched to a gene: 10. The CDR3 is 15 amino acids. Germline CDR1 and CDR2: MNHNS and SASEGT.

The gene calls are TRBV6-5 and TRBJ1-2, with D possibly matching TRBD1 (5 bases). In germline, CDR1 is MNHEY, CDR2 SVGAGI. This CDR3 is 11 amino acids long. Trimming took 8 bases from V and 6 from J, leaving 10 bases between them. This chain's CDR3 is CASAQGNGYTF. Here the CDR3 DNA reads TGTGCCAGCGCGCAGGGTAATGGCTACACCTTC.

The chain couples TRBV19 to TRBJ1-1, with no clear D. The ends were cut back, 4 bases at V and 0 bases at J, with 21 bases in the middle. This CDR3 is 18 amino acids long. Germline CDR1 reads LNHDA; CDR2 reads SQIVND (reference sequence). CDR3 region: CASSTHLTVRSMNTEAFF. CDR3 DNA sequence: TGTGCCAGTAGTACCCATCTCACTGTCAGGTCCATGAACACTGAAGCTTTCTTT.

This clone has only a few counts. The chain recombines TRBV6-4 with TRBJ1-2; the match to TRBD1 covers 8 bases. Germline lookup yields CDR1 MRHNA and CDR2 SNTAGT. CDR3 length: 13 amino acids. V shed 6 bases and J 6 bases; nucleotides not matched to a gene: 6. The CDR3 sequence: CASRETGGHGYTF. As DNA, the CDR3 is TGTGCCAGCAGGGAAACAGGGGGTCATGGCTACACCTTC.

The chain links TRBV7-2 to TRBJ2-7, with 8 bases aligning to TRBD2. Losses at the gene ends were 8 bases for V and 2 bases for J; bases not matched to a gene: 5. Germline values: CDR1 SGHTA, CDR2 FQGNSA. The CDR3 extends over 13 amino acids. DNA for the CDR3: TGTGCCAGCGAGCGGGAGCAAACCTACGAGCAGTACTTC. This codes for CASEREQTYEQYF.

The chain joins TRBV2 to TRBJ1-1; TRBD1 matches 8 bases. The CDR3 loop spans 16 amino acids. The junction had 5 bases not matched to a gene; V was cut back by 2 bases and J by 0 bases. The germline gives CDR1 SNHLY, CDR2 FYNNEI. This CDR3 is CASSELQGAMNTEAFF. The CDR3 nucleotides are TGTGCCAGCAGTGAACTTCAGGGGGCTATGAACACTGAAGCTTTCTTT. The variable domain in full, completed from reference TRBV2 and TRBJ1-1, reads EPEVTQTPSHQVTQMGQEVILRCVPISNHLYFYWYRQILGQKVEFLVSFYNNEISEKSEIFDDQFSVERPDGSNFTLKIRSTKLEDSAMYFCASSELQGAMNTEAFFGQGTRLTVV.

The V gene is TRBV7-8, the J gene TRBJ1-1; tentatively, D is TRBD1 (5 bases). The germline V gene has CDR1 SGHVS and CDR2 FQNEAQ. The V end was cut by 3 bases, the J end by 4 bases, with 12 bases between. CDR3 length: 14 amino acids. In nucleotides, the CDR3 is TGTGCCAGCAGCTTCGGGGACGGGGGCACTGAAGCTTTCTTT. Translated: CASSFGDGGTEAFF.

Only one count was recorded for this clone. The genes are TRBV7-2 and TRBJ2-6; 9 nucleotides line up with TRBD1. The J segment lost 0 bases and the V segment lost 5 bases, leaving 8 bases of the junction unmatched. The germline V gene has CDR1 SGHTA and CDR2 FQGNSA. The CDR3 is 18 amino acids. The DNA of the CDR3 is TGTGCCAGCAGCGCCCCAGACAGGGGGTACTCTGGGGCCAACGTCCTGACTTTC. It specifies CASSAPDRGYSGANVLTF.

The chain is built from TRBV21-1 and TRBJ1-5; TRBD1 was called by the table and not checked on the DNA. TRBV21-1 is reported as a pseudogene. The CDR3 is 13 residues long. For the CDR3, the DNA is TGTGCCAGCTCACACAGGGACAACCAGCCCCAGCATTTT. Its translation is CASSHRDNQPQHF.

The chain recombines TRBV2 with TRBJ1-6; D possibly corresponds to TRBD1 (5 bases). The germline V gene encodes CDR1 SNHLY and CDR2 FYNNEI. The CDR3 loop spans 13 amino acids. Between the trimmed V and J ends, which lost 11 bases and 8 bases, there was a span of 16 bases. The CDR3 here is CAGRRVSHSPLHF. CDR3 nucleotide sequence: TGTGCCGGGCGCAGGGTATCCCATTCACCCCTCCACTTT.

The V call is TRBV10-3, the J call TRBJ2-3; a weak D match, TRBD2 (7 bases). The germline gives CDR1 ENHRY, CDR2 SYGVKD. V was trimmed by 8 bases and J by 4 bases, leaving 13 bases between them. The CDR3 contains 13 residues. CDR3 residues: CAISGGGSDTQYF. Here the CDR3 DNA reads TGTGCCATCTCTGGGGGGGGCTCAGATACGCAGTATTTT.

This clone was recorded a few times. The chain links TRBV15 to TRBJ2-3; 7 nucleotides line up with TRBD2. Trimming at V came to 0 bases and at J to 3 bases, leaving 6 bases not matched to a gene. CDR3 size: 16 residues. Germline loops: CDR1 LNHNV, CDR2 YYDKDF (reference sequence). The DNA of the CDR3 is TGTGCCACCAGCAGAGATAGGACCGGGAGGACAGATACGCAGTATTTT. It is translated as CATSRDRTGRTDTQYF.